A single sample gave rise to the 25 T cell receptor beta chains below, sequenced in a study of regulatory T cells in long-lasting Graves disease. The sample's time point: newly diagnosed GD, antithyroid drugs for less than 3 months. Construction of the TCR library relied on RNA isolated from PBMCs. Combining iRepertoire HTBI primers with Arm-PCR of CDR3 regions, the authors built TCR beta libraries. TCRdb called the multiplex PCR reads again in MiXCR, with one record for every CDR3 protein. Of around 480,000 distinct CDR3 sequences listed, about 16% are singletons. The same sample was also studied in work on T cells in Graves' hyperthyroidism and ophthalmopathy.

The material sequenced was peripheral blood mononuclear cells (PBMCs), taken at new diagnosis, from a patient treated with antithyroid drugs. The receptors shown here come from a woman aged 40 to 65 with Graves disease.

CDR3 sequence reads: CAISGGGGSGETQYF. CDR3 sequence (DNA): TGTGCCATCAGTGGAGGGGGGGGAAGCGGGGAGACCCAGTACTTC. The chain uses TRBV10-3 and TRBJ2-5; maybe TRBD2 (7 bases). Germline CDR1 and CDR2: ENHRY and SYGVKD. V lost 4 bases and J 5 bases, leaving 17 bases between the germline ends. The CDR3 is 15 residues long.

This clonotype showed up many times. V and J are TRBV11-2 and TRBJ1-2; 7 positions agree with TRBD1. The V gene end was trimmed by 0 bases and the J gene end by 7 bases; junction bases not matched to a gene: 8. The CDR3 has 15 amino acids. Germline loops: CDR1 SGHAT, CDR2 FQNNGV. The CDR3 protein is CASSLDLGGLGGYTF. CDR3 DNA sequence: TGTGCCAGCAGCTTAGACCTAGGGGGCCTGGGTGGCTACACCTTC.

This clonotype was counted ten times or more. The chain couples TRBV24-1 to TRBJ2-3, with 10 positions matching TRBD1. The CDR3 runs 13 residues. The germline gives CDR1 KGHDR, CDR2 SFDVKD. Trimming removed 10 bases from V and 4 bases from J; junction bases left unmatched: 4. This CDR3 is CATSGTGADTQYF. DNA for the CDR3: TGTGCCACATCCGGGACAGGGGCAGATACGCAGTATTTT.

The chain uses TRBV2 and TRBJ1-3; perhaps TRBD1 as D (5 bases). This CDR3 has 13 amino acids. The germline V gene has CDR1 SNHLY and CDR2 FYNNEI. Deletions cut 4 bases from V and 2 bases from J, with 6 bases between. CDR3 nucleotides: TGTGCCAGCAGTGGACAGCCTGGAAACACCATATATTTT. Protein: CASSGQPGNTIYF.

This clonotype was detected many times. The chain's CDR3 is CASTPGETQYF. CDR3 sequence (DNA): TGTGCCAGCACCCCCGGGGAGACCCAGTACTTC. The chain is built from TRBV2 and TRBJ2-5; unclear D gene. This CDR3 is 11 amino acids long. CDR1 is SNHLY and CDR2 is FYNNEI in the germline V gene. Trimming took off 7 bases at V and 5 bases at J, with 8 bases between the two ends.

This clonotype was recorded many times. V gene TRBV11-2 combines with J gene TRBJ1-2; 12 bases line up with TRBD1. V gave up 5 bases and J gave up 4 bases; unmatched junction bases: 11. Germline CDR1 SGHAT, CDR2 FQNNGV. This CDR3 is built from 17 residues. The CDR3 nucleotides read TGTGCCAGCAGCCCTCCCCGGGACAGGGGGCAACCCTATGGCTACACCTTC. It codes for CASSPPRDRGQPYGYTF.

This rearrangement joins TRBV7-3 to TRBJ2-1; 9 bases are shared with TRBD2. Germline V gene data show CDR1 as SGHTA and CDR2 as FQGTGA. CDR3 length equals 15 residues. Trimming removed 0 bases from V and 8 bases from J; junction bases left unmatched: 5. CDR3 loop: CASSLTGVAGDEQFF. In DNA form, the CDR3 reads TGTGCCAGCAGCTTAACGGGAGTAGCGGGGGATGAGCAGTTCTTC.

This clonotype was seen repeatedly, ten times or more. J is TRBJ1-3 and V is TRBV2; D remains ambiguous. This CDR3 spans 16 amino acids. V lost 0 bases and J lost 4, with 13 bases in between. Germline CDR1 reads SNHLY; CDR2 reads FYNNEI. The CDR3 coding sequence is TGTGCCAGCAGTGAAGCGTCGGCCGGCTTCGGAAACACCATATATTTT. This gives the protein CASSEASAGFGNTIYF.

The chain is built from TRBV9 and TRBJ2-1; D not resolved. The V end was cut by 0 bases, the J end by 5 bases, with 9 bases between. This CDR3 has 14 amino acids. From germline, CDR1 is SGDLS and CDR2 YYNGEE. CDR3 protein: CASSVGNTDNEQFF. CDR3 in DNA: TGTGCCAGCAGCGTAGGGAACACCGACAATGAGCAGTTCTTC.

This clonotype was counted many times. This chain connects TRBV28 to TRBJ2-1, with 7 bases fitting TRBD2. The CDR3 length is 14 residues. The V and J ends lost 2 bases and 5 bases, in that order; junction bases with no gene match: 3. Germline values: CDR1 MDHEN, CDR2 SYDVKM. The CDR3 protein is CASSLGGGNNEQFF. The CDR3 nucleotides read TGTGCCAGCAGTTTAGGCGGGGGAAACAATGAGCAGTTCTTC.

This clonotype has just a few counts. The chain has TRBV6-1 and TRBJ2-3, with TRBD1 as a possible D gene (5 bases). The CDR3 has 13 amino acids. CDR1 is MNHNS and CDR2 is SASEGT in the germline V gene. The V end was cut by 5 bases, the J end by 8 bases, with 14 bases between. The CDR3 reads CASSPGFTGTQYF. The DNA of the CDR3 is TGTGCCAGCAGTCCAGGGTTTACGGGTACGCAGTATTTT.

This clonotype came up many times. The V call is TRBV7-9, the J call TRBJ1-1; D possibly corresponds to TRBD1 (5 bases). CDR1 is SEHNR, CDR2 FQNEAQ, per germline (reference sequence). The ends were cut back, 5 bases at V and 7 bases at J, with 14 bases in the middle. The CDR3 runs 13 residues. CDR3 sequence: CASSGDGYIEAFF. DNA of the CDR3: TGTGCCAGCAGCGGGGACGGTTATATTGAAGCTTTCTTT.

There are many counts of this clonotype. This sequence joins TRBV28 and TRBJ1-2; 9 bases match TRBD1. CDR1 and CDR2 from the germline V gene are MDHEN and SYDVKM. J gave up 4 bases and V 10 bases, and 7 bases lay outside the gene matches. The CDR3 has 13 amino acids. The CDR3 reads CAIGQGLSYGYTF. CDR3 in DNA: TGTGCCATAGGACAGGGGTTAAGCTATGGCTACACCTTC.

The V call is TRBV4-1, the J call TRBJ1-4, with 11 bases lining up with TRBD1. The CDR3 is made up of 13 amino acids. J gave up 8 bases and V 7 bases, and 3 bases lay outside the gene matches. Germline-derived CDR1 and CDR2 are MGHRA and YSYEKL. The CDR3 sequence: CASMDRGREKLFF. The DNA of the CDR3 is TGCGCCAGCATGGACAGGGGGCGAGAAAAACTGTTTTTT.

J is TRBJ1-1 and V is TRBV29-1; D is possibly TRBD1 (5 bases). Looked up from germline, CDR1 is SQVTM and CDR2 is ANQGSEA. The CDR3 length is 13 residues. Trimming left V 0 bases short and J 5 bases short, with 10 bases between. The DNA for the CDR3 is TGCAGCGTTGAAGAAAGGGGTGAGACTGAAGCTTTCTTT. As protein: CSVEERGETEAFF.

This clonotype was seen many times. The V call is TRBV12-3 or TRBV12-4, the J call TRBJ1-5, with D possibly being TRBD1 (5 bases). Between the trimmed V and J ends, which lost 6 bases and 3 bases, there was a span of 18 bases. The CDR3 totals 16 residues. CDR3 loop: CASSDTGVYDNQPQHF. The CDR3 DNA reads TGTGCCAGCAGCGATACAGGCGTTTACGACAATCAGCCCCAGCATTTT.

Ten or more counts support this clonotype. The rearrangement links TRBV28 to TRBJ2-3, with 12 bases identical to TRBD2. With 6 bases clipped from V and 6 bases from J, the junction kept 16 bases outside the gene matches. The length of the CDR3 is 18 residues. Germline assignment: CDR1 MDHEN and CDR2 SYDVKM. CDR3 protein: CASSSLGLAGGPWDTQYF. The CDR3 DNA sequence: TGTGCCAGCAGCTCCCTCGGCCTAGCGGGGGGGCCGTGGGATACGCAGTATTTT.

V usage is TRBV5-1 and J usage is TRBJ2-7; either TRBD1 or TRBD2 may fit D (5 bases each). The CDR3 runs 14 residues. Per germline, CDR1 SGHRS and CDR2 YFSETQ. The ends were cut back, 2 bases at V and 2 bases at J, with 11 bases in the middle. The CDR3 DNA reads as TGCGCCAGCAGCTTCGAGGGGATCACCTACGAGCAGTACTTC. It codes for CASSFEGITYEQYF.

The chain is built from TRBV12-3 or TRBV12-4 and TRBJ1-2; tentatively, D is TRBD1 (6 bases). The CDR3 spans 15 residues. Trimming took 2 bases from V and 3 from J, leaving 13 bases between them. The CDR3 reads CASSLTGRVDYGYTF. The CDR3 nucleotides read TGTGCCAGCAGTTTAACAGGGCGAGTGGACTATGGCTACACCTTC.

Only a few counts were recorded for this clonotype. The CDR3 is CASSMDSPSDYGYTF. The CDR3, as DNA: TGTGCCAGTAGTATGGACAGCCCCTCGGACTATGGCTACACCTTC. V and J are TRBV19 and TRBJ1-2; tentative D call: TRBD1 (6 bases). This CDR3 spans 15 amino acids. Germline CDR1 and CDR2: LNHDA and SQIVND (reference sequence). Trimming shortened V by 3 bases and J by 3 bases, and 14 bases separated the two germline ends. Together with reference TRBV19 and TRBJ1-2, the CDR3 gives the full variable domain: DGGITQSPKYLFRKEGQNVTLSCEQNLNHDAMYWYRQDPGQGLRLIYYSQIVNDFQKGDIAEGYSVSREKKESFPLTVTSAQKNPTAFYLCASSMDSPSDYGYTFGSGTRLTVV.

This clonotype has ten or more counts. The chain joins TRBV3-1 to TRBJ2-3; 7 bases are a match to TRBD2. CDR3 size: 17 residues. V lost 3 bases to trimming and J lost 2 bases; unmatched junction nucleotides: 11. Germline CDR1 is LGHDT and CDR2 is YNNKEL (reference sequence). CDR3 amino acids: CASSQTARDYSTDTQYF. CDR3 bases: TGTGCCAGCAGCCAGACCGCCAGGGACTATTCCACAGATACGCAGTATTTT.

The chain joins TRBV6-9 to TRBJ2-1, with D perhaps TRBD1 (7 bases). This CDR3 has 14 residues. The V gene lost 4 bases and the J gene lost 8 bases, with 15 bases spanning the gap. Per germline, CDR1 MNHGY and CDR2 SVAAGI. The CDR3 is CASSSGGRIDEQFF. The CDR3 nucleotides are TGTGCCAGCAGTTCAGGGGGGCGCATCGATGAGCAGTTCTTC.

The table lists this clonotype with a few counts. The chain couples TRBV3-1 to TRBJ1-6; D call uncertain. Germline CDR1 reads LGHDT; CDR2 reads YNNKEL (reference sequence). The CDR3 runs to 16 residues. V was clipped by 7 bases and J by 0 bases, with 13 bases between them. The CDR3 spells CASTPGRSSYNSPLHF. CDR3 bases: TGTGCCAGCACCCCGGGGAGGAGCTCCTATAATTCACCCCTCCACTTT.

Ten or more counts support this clonotype. This chain connects TRBV20-1 to TRBJ2-7; D might be TRBD2 (7 bases). The CDR3 has 17 residues. Trimming stripped 4 bases from V and 3 bases from J, with 25 bases between. The V gene's germline CDR1 is DFQATT and CDR2 SNEGSKA (reference sequence). DNA of the CDR3: TGCAGTGCTACCGGCGGCGGGGCGGGGGCCCAACTCTACGAGCAGTACTTC. This encodes CSATGGGAGAQLYEQYF.

This clonotype appeared many times. This chain links TRBV12-3 or TRBV12-4 with TRBJ1-2; no clear D. Trimming took 6 bases from V and 6 from J, leaving 14 bases between them. The CDR3 is 13 amino acids. CDR3 DNA sequence: TGTGCCAGCAGAAAGACGGCCTCGGATGGCTACACCTTC. This gives the protein CASRKTASDGYTF.